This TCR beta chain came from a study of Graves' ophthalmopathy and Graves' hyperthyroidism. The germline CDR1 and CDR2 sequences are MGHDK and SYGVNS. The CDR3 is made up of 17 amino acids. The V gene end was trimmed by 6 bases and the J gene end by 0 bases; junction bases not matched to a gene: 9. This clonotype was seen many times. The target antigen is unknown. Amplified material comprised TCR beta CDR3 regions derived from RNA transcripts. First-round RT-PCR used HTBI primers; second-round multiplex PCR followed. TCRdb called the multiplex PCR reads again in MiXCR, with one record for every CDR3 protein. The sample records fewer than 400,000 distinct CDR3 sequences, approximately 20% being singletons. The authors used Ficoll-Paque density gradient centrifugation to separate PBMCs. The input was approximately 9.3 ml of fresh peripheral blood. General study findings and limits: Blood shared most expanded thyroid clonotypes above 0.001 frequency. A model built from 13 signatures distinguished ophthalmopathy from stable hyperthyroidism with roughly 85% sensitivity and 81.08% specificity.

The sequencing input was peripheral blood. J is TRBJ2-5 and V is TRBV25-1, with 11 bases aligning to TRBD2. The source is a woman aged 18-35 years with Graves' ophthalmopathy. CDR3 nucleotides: TGTGCCAGCAGAAAAGGGACTAGCGGACCGTACCAAGAGACCCAGTACTTC. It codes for CASRKGTSGPYQETQYF.